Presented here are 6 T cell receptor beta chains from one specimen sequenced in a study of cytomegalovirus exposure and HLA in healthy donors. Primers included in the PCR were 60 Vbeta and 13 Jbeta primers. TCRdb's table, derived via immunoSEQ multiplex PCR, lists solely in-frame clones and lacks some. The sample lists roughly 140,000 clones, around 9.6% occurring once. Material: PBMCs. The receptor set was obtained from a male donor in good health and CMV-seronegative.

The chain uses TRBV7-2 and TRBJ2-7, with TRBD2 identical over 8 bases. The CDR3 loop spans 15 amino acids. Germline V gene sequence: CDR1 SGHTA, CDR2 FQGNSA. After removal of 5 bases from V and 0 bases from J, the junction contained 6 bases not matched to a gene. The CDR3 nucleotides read TGTGCCAGCAGCGTAATAGCGGGATCCTCCTACGAGCAGTACTTC. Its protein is CASSVIAGSSYEQYF.

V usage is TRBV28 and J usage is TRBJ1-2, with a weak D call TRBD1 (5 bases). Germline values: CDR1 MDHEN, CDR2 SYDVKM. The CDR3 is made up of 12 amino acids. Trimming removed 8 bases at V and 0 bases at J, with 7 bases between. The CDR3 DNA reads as TGTGCCAGCGAAGGGGCTAACTATGGCTACACCTTC. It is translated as CASEGANYGYTF.

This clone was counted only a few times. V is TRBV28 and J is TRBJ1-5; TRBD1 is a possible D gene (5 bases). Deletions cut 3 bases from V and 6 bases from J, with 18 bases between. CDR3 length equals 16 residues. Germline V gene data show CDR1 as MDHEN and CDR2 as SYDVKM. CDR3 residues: CASSLWGGEKGQPQHF. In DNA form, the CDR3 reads TGTGCCAGCAGTTTGTGGGGGGGGGAGAAGGGTCAGCCCCAGCATTTT.

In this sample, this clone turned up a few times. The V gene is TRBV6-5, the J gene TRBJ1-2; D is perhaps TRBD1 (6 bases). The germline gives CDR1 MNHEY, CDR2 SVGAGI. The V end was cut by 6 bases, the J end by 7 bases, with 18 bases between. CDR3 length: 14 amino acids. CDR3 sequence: CASRDRVTASGYTF. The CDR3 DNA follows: TGTGCCAGCAGGGACAGAGTTACTGCCAGTGGCTACACCTTC.

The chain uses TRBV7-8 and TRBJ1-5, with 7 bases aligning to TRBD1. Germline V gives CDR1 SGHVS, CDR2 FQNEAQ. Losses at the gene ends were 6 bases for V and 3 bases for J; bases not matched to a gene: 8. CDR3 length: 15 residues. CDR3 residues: CASSLDRTSNQPQHF. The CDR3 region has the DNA TGTGCCAGCAGTCTGGACAGGACCTCCAATCAGCCCCAGCATTTT.

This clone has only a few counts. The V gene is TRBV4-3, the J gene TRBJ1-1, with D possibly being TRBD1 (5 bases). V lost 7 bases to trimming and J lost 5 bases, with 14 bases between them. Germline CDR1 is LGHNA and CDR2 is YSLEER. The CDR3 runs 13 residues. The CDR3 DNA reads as TGCGCCAGCACAGCGGGGGAGGGAACTGAAGCTTTCTTT. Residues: CASTAGEGTEAFF.